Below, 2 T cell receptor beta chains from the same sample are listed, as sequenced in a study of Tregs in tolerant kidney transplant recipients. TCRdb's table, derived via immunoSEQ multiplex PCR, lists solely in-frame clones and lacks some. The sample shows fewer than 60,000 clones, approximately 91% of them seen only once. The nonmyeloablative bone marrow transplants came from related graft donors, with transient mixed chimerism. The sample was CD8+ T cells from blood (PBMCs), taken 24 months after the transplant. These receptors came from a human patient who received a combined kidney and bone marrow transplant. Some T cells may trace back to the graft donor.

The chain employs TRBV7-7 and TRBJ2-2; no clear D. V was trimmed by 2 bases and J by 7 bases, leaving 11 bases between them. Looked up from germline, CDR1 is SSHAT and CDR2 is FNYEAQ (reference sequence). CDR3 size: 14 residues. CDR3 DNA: TGTGCCAGCAGCTTATTTGAAAACGGCGGGGAGCTGTTTTTT. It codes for CASSLFENGGELFF.

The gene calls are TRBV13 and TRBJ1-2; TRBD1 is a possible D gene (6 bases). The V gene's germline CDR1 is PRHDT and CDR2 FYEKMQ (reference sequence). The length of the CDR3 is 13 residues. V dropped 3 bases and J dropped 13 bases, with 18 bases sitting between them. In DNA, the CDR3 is TGTGCCAGCAGCTTGGGTGAAAAACAGGGTTTCACCTTC. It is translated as CASSLGEKQGFTF.